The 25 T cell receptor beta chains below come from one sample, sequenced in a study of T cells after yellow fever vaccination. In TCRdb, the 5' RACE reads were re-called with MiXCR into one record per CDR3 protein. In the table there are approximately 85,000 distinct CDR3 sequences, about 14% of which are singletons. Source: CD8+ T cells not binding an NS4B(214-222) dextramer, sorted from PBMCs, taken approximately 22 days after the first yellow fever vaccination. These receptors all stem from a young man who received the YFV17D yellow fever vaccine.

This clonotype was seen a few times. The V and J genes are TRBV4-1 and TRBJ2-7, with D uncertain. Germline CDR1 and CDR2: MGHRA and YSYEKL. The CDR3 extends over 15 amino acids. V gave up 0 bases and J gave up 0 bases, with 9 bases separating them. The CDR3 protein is CASSQDEVSSYEQYF. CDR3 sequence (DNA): TGCGCCAGCAGCCAAGATGAGGTTAGCTCCTACGAGCAGTACTTC.

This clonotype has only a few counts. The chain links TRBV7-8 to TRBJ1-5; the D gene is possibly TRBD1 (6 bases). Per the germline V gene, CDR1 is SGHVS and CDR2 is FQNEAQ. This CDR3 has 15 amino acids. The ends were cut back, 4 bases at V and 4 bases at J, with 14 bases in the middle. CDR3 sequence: CASSWTGQLNQPQHF. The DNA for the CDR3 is TGTGCCAGCAGCTGGACCGGACAGCTAAATCAGCCCCAGCATTTT.

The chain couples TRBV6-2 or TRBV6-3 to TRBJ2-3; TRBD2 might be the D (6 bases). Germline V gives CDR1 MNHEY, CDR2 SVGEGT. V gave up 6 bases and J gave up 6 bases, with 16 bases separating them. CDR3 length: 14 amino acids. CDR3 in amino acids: CASRNSGYVDTQYF. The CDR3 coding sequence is TGTGCCAGCAGAAATAGCGGTTACGTGGATACGCAGTATTTT.

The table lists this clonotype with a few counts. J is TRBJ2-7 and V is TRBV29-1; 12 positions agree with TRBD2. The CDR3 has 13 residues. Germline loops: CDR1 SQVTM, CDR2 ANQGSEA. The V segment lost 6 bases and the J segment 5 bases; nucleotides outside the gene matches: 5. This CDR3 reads CSVSTSGGNEQYV. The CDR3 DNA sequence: TGCAGCGTCTCGACTAGCGGGGGTAACGAGCAGTACGTC.

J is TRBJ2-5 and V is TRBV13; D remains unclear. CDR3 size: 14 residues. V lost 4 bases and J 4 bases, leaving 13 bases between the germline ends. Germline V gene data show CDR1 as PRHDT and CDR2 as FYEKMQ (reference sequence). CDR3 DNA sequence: TGTGCCAGCAGCTCCTCAGAATGGGGAGAGACCCAGTACTTC. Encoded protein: CASSSSEWGETQYF.

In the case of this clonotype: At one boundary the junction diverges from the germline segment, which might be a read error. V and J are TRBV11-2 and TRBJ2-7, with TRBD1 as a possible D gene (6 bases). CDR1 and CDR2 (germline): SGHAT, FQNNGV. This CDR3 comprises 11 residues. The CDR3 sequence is CASSLWDKLHF. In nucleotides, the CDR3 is TGTGCCAGCAGCTTATGGGACAAGCTCCACTTC.

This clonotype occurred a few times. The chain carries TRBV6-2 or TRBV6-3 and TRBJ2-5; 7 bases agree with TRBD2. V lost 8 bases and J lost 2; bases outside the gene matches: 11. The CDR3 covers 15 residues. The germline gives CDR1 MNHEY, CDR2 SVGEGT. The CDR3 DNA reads TGTGCCAGCGGCGATAGCGGGCGACTGCAAGAGACCCAGTACTTC. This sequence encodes CASGDSGRLQETQYF.

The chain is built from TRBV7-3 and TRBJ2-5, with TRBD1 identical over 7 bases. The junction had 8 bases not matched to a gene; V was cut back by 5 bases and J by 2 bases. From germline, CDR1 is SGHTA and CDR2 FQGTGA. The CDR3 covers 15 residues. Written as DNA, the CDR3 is TGTGCCAGCAGCCCCCAGGGGGAATTACAAGAGACCCAGTACTTC. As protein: CASSPQGELQETQYF.

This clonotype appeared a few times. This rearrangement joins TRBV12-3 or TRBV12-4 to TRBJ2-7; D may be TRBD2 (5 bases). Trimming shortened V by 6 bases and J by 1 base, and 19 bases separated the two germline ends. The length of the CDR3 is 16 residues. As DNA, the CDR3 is TGTGCCAGCAGCCCCGGGCCTCTCCCGGGGTCCTACGAGCAGTACGTC. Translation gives CASSPGPLPGSYEQYV.

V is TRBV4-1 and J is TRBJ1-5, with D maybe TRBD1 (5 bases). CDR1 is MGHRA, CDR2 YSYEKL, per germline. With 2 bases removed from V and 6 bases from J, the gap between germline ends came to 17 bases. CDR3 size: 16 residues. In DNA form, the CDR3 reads TGCGCCAGCAGCCAAAGGGAAGGGGCGGCAATTCAGCCCCAGCATTTT. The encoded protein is CASSQREGAAIQPQHF.

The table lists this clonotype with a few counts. DNA of the CDR3: TGTGCCAGCAGCTTGTCGGGGACAGGGGTATACGCTAATGAAAAACTGTTTTTT. It yields the protein CASSLSGTGVYANEKLFF. This rearrangement joins TRBV5-6 to TRBJ1-4, with 10 bases matching TRBD1. Trimming at V came to 1 base and at J to 3 bases, leaving 9 bases not matched to a gene. The germline V gene encodes CDR1 SGHDT and CDR2 YYEEEE. The CDR3 runs 18 residues. Variable domain in full (rest from reference TRBV5-6 and TRBJ1-4): DAGVTQSPTHLIKTRGQQVTLRCSPKSGHDTVSWYQQALGQGPQFIFQYYEEEERQRGNFPDRFSGHQFPNYSSELNVNALLLGDSALYLCASSLSGTGVYANEKLFFGSGTQLSVL.

Written as DNA, the CDR3 is TGTGCCAGCAGCCAGGGACGGAATTGGGAGCAGTACTTC. Its protein product is CASSQGRNWEQYF. The chain combines TRBV3-1 with TRBJ2-7; either TRBD1 or TRBD2 may supply D (5 bases each). Germline CDR1 is LGHDT and CDR2 is YNNKEL (reference sequence). The V gene lost 3 bases and the J gene lost 7 bases, with 13 bases spanning the gap. This CDR3 has 13 residues.

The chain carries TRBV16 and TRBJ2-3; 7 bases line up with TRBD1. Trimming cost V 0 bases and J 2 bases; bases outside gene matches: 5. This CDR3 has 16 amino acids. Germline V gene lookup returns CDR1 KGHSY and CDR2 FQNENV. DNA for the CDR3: TGTGCCAGCAGCCAATCCATAGGGGGCGTCACAGATACGCAGTATTTT. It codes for CASSQSIGGVTDTQYF.

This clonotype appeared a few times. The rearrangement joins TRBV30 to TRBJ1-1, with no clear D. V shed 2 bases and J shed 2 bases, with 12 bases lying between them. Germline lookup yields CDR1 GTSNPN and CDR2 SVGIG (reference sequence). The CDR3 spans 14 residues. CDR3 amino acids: CAWSLLISNTEAFF. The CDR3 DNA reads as TGTGCCTGGAGTTTGCTGATTTCAAACACTGAAGCTTTCTTT.

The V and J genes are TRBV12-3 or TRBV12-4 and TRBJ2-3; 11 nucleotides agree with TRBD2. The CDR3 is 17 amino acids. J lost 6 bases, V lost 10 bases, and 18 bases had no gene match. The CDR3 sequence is CATAKIGTSGLWDTQYF. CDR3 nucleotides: TGTGCCACCGCCAAGATAGGGACTAGCGGCCTCTGGGATACGCAGTATTTT.

CDR3 region: CASSLGLTNTGELFF. As DNA, the CDR3 is TGTGCCAGCAGCTTAGGACTTACGAACACCGGGGAGCTGTTTTTT. The chain recombines TRBV7-6 with TRBJ2-2; D gene ambiguous. The CDR3 is 15 residues long. Germline lookup yields CDR1 SGHVS and CDR2 FNYEAQ. Trimming removed 1 base at V and 0 bases at J, with 6 bases between.

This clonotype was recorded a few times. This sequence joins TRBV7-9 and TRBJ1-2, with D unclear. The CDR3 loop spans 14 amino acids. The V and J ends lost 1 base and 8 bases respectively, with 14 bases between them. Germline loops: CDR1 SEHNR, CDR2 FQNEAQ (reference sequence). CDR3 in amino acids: CASSLEEGFMGYTF. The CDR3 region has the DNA TGTGCCAGCAGCTTAGAGGAAGGTTTTATGGGCTACACCTTC.

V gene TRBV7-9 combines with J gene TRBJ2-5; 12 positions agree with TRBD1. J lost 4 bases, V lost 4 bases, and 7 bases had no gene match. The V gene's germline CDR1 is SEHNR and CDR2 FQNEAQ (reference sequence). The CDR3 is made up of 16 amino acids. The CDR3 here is CASSSPGQGAGETQYF. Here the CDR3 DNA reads TGTGCCAGCAGCTCTCCGGGACAGGGGGCGGGAGAGACCCAGTACTTC.

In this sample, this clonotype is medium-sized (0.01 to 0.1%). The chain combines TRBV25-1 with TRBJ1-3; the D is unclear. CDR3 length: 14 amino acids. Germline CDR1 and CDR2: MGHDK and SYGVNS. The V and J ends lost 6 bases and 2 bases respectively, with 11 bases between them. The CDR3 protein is CASSPGHTGNTIYF. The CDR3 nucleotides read TGTGCCAGCAGCCCCGGCCATACTGGAAACACCATATATTTT.

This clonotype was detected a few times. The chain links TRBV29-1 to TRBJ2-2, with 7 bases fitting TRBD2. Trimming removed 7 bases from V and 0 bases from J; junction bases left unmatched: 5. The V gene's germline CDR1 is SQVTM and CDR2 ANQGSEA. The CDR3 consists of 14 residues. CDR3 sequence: CSATSDANTGELFF. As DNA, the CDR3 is TGCAGCGCTACTAGCGACGCGAACACCGGGGAGCTGTTTTTT.

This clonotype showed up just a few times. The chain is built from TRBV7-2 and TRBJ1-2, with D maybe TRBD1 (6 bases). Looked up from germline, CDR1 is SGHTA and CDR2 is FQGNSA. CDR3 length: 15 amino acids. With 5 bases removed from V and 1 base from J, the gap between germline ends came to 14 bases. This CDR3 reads CASSLRQEINYGYTF. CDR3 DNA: TGTGCCAGCAGCCTTCGACAGGAAATTAACTATGGCTACACCTTC. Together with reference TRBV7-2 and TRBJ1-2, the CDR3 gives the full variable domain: GAGVSQSPSNKVTEKGKDVELRCDPISGHTALYWYRQSLGQGLEFLIYFQGNSAPDKSGLPSDRFSAERTGGSVSTLTIQRTQQEDSAVYLCASSLRQEINYGYTFGSGTRLTVV.

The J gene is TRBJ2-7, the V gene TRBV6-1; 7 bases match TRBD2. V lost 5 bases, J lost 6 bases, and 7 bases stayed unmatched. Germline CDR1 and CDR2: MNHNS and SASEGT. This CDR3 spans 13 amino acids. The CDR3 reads CASSPGGDSEQYF. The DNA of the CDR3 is TGTGCCAGCAGTCCGGGGGGAGACAGCGAGCAGTACTTC.

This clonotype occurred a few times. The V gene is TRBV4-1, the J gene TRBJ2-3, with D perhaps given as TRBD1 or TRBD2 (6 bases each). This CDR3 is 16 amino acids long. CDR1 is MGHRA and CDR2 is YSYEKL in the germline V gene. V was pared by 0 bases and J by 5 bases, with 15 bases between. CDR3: CASSQEWRGALDTQYF. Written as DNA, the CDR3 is TGCGCCAGCAGCCAAGAGTGGAGGGGGGCCCTAGATACGCAGTATTTT.

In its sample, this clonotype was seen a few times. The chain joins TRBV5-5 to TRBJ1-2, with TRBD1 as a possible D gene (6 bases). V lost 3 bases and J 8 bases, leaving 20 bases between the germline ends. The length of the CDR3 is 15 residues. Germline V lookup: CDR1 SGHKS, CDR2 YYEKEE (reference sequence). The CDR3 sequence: CASSYRTQTGYGYTF. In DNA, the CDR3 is TGTGCCAGCAGCTACCGAACTCAAACAGGGTACGGCTACACCTTC.

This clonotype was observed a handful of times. CDR3 in DNA: TGCGCCAGCAGCCAAGATGGGGGGGCCGAGGGGGATACGCAGTATTTT. It specifies CASSQDGGAEGDTQYF. V is TRBV4-3 and J is TRBJ2-3; tentative D call: TRBD2 (7 bases). The CDR3 has 16 residues. CDR1 is LGHNA and CDR2 is YSLEER in the germline V gene. Trimming stripped 0 bases from V and 6 bases from J, with 16 bases between.